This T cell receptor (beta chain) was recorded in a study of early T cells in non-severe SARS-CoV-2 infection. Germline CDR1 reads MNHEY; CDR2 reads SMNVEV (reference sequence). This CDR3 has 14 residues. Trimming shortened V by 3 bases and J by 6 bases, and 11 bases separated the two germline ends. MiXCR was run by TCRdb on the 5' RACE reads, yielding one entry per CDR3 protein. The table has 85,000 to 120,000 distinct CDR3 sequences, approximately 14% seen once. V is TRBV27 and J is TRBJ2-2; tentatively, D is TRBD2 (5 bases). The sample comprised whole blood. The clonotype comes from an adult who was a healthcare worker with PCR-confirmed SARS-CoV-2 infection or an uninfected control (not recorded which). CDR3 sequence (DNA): TGTGCCAGCAGTTTCCAAGGAGGCCCCGGGGAGCTGTTTTTT. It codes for CASSFQGGPGELFF.